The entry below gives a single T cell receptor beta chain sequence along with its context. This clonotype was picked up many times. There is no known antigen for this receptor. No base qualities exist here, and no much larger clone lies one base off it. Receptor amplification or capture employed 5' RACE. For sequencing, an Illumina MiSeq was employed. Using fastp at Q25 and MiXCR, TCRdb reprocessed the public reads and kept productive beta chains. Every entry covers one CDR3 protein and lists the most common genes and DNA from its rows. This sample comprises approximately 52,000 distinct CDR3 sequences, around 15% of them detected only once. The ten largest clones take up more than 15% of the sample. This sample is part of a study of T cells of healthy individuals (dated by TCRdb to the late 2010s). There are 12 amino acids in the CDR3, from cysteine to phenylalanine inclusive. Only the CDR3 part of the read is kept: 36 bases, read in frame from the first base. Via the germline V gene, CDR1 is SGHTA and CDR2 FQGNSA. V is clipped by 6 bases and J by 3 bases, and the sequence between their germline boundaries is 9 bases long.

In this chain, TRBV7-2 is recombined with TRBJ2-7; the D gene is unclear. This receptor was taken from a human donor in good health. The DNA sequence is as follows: TGTGCCAGCAGTTCTGGTGACTACGAGCAGTACTTC. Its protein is CASSSGDYEQYF.